This TCR beta chain was sequenced for a study of blood T cell repertoires in COVID-19. In the study overall: The cDNA or gDNA used as material had been derived from T cells, B-cell-depleted T cells, or PBMCs.

Germline V gives CDR1 MNHEY, CDR2 SVGAGI. V was clipped by 7 bases and J by 8 bases, with 9 bases between them. The CDR3 has 11 amino acids. Data came from immunoSEQ multiplex PCR; TCRdb stores just in-frame clones and leaves some out. The sample holds about 58,000 clones, about 89% seen once. Sample: peripheral blood. This clonotype originated in a woman in her fifties or sixties with active COVID-19. This chain uses TRBV6-5 with TRBJ2-1; D ambiguous. CDR3 nucleotide sequence: TGTGCCAGCAACCAACCGGATGAGCAGTTCTTC. It encodes CASNQPDEQFF.